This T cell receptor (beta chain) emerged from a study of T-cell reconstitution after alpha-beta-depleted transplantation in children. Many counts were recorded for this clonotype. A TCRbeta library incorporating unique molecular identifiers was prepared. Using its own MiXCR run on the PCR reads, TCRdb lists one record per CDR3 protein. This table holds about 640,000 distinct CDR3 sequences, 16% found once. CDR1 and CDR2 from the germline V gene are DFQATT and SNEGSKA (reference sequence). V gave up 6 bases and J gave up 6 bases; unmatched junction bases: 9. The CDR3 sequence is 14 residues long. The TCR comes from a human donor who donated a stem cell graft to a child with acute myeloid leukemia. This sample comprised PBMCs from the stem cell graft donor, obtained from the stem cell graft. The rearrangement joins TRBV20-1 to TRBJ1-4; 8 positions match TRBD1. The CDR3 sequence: CSARKQGDDEKLFF. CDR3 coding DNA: TGCAGTGCCAGAAAACAGGGGGACGATGAAAAACTGTTTTTT.